This passage covers 28 T cell receptor beta chains from one sample sequenced in a study of neurological immune-mediated disorders. Each CDR3 protein gets one entry after TCRdb re-called the 5' RACE reads with MiXCR. Of 70,000 or so distinct CDR3 sequences in the sample, 2.5% to 4% were seen once. Sequencing input: PBMCs. These TCRs come from a woman aged 45-65 years with multiple sclerosis.

Many counts were recorded for this clonotype. V gene TRBV27 combines with J gene TRBJ2-7; 7 bases match TRBD1. V dropped 6 bases and J dropped 0; count of bases not matched to a gene: 8. The CDR3 consists of 15 residues. CDR1 MNHEY and CDR2 SMNVEV come from the germline V gene (reference sequence). CDR3 loop: CASSRKRQGSYEQYV. The CDR3 DNA follows: TGTGCCAGCAGCAGGAAACGACAGGGCTCCTACGAGCAGTACGTC.

This clonotype was detected many times. The V gene is TRBV3-1, the J gene TRBJ2-3; tentatively, D is TRBD2 (5 bases). The V end was cut by 1 base, the J end by 7 bases, with 12 bases between. This CDR3 has 14 residues. CDR1 and CDR2 (germline): LGHDT, YNNKEL (reference sequence). This chain's CDR3 is CASSQATGIYTQYF. CDR3 in DNA: TGTGCCAGCAGCCAAGCGACGGGGATCTATACGCAGTATTTT.

Note on this clonotype: A much more abundant neighbour one base away suggests this may be a read error. The chain couples TRBV20-1 to TRBJ2-2; TRBD1 might be the D (5 bases). The CDR3 length is 13 residues. Germline V gives CDR1 DFQATT, CDR2 SNEGSKA (reference sequence). Trimming shortened V by 7 bases and J by 6 bases, and 15 bases separated the two germline ends. The CDR3 coding sequence is TGCAGTGAAAGTAGGGTGGGGCCCGGGGAGCTGTTTTTT. Encoded protein: CSESRVGPGELFF.

This clonotype showed up many times. The chain employs TRBV18 and TRBJ1-1; no clear D. The germline V gene has CDR1 KGHSH and CDR2 LQKENI. The V end was cut by 0 bases, the J end by 5 bases, with 7 bases between. There are 13 residues in the CDR3. CDR3 DNA sequence: TGTGCCAGCTCACCACCGAGCGGTACTGAAGCTTTCTTT. Residues: CASSPPSGTEAFF.

This clonotype was counted ten times or more. The V and J genes are TRBV12-3 or TRBV12-4 and TRBJ1-5; D is undetermined. The CDR3 runs 14 residues. V dropped 2 bases and J dropped 4 bases, with 9 bases sitting between them. The CDR3 DNA sequence: TGTGCCAGCAGTTTATCCACCCTTAATCAGCCCCAGCATTTT. This sequence encodes CASSLSTLNQPQHF.

This clonotype was recorded many times. The J gene is TRBJ2-2, the V gene TRBV7-9, with D unclear. The CDR3 is 13 amino acids. The germline CDR1 and CDR2 sequences are SEHNR and FQNEAQ (reference sequence). The V gene lost 3 bases and the J gene lost 5 bases, with 7 bases spanning the gap. The CDR3 DNA reads TGTGCCAGCAGCTTTCCGGGTACCGGGGAGCTGTTTTTT. Protein sequence: CASSFPGTGELFF.

This clonotype was observed many times. The chain combines TRBV12-3 or TRBV12-4 with TRBJ2-3; D unresolved. The CDR3 is made up of 12 amino acids. V was cut by 2 bases and J by 7 bases, with 7 bases left in between. This CDR3 is CASSLIQNTQYF. The CDR3 coding sequence is TGTGCCAGCAGTTTAATTCAGAATACGCAGTATTTT.

On this clonotype: Just one base apart from a much larger clone, this may be a read error. The chain recombines TRBV12-3 or TRBV12-4 with TRBJ2-7; 8 nucleotides line up with TRBD2. V was clipped by 6 bases and J by 7 bases; unmatched bases: 8. This CDR3 is built from 13 residues. For the CDR3, the DNA is TGTGCCAGCAGCTCGGGGGGGGGTAAAGAGCAGTACGTC. Its protein is CASSSGGGKEQYV.

This clonotype was observed at least ten times. The chain combines TRBV3-1 with TRBJ2-2, with D possibly matching TRBD1 (5 bases). This CDR3 spans 14 amino acids. The germline V gene encodes CDR1 LGHDT and CDR2 YNNKEL (reference sequence). V shed 3 bases and J shed 6 bases, with 11 bases lying between them. The CDR3 loop is CASSQVQGPGELFF. In DNA form, the CDR3 reads TGTGCCAGCAGCCAGGTCCAGGGCCCCGGGGAGCTGTTTTTT.

The rearrangement joins TRBV6-2 or TRBV6-3 to TRBJ1-2, with 8 bases aligning to TRBD1. With 2 bases clipped from V and 5 bases from J, the junction kept 4 bases outside the gene matches. CDR1 and CDR2 (germline): MNHEY, SVGEGT. There are 14 residues in the CDR3. CDR3 sequence reads: CASSYGQGTYGYTF. The CDR3, as DNA: TGTGCCAGCAGTTACGGACAGGGAACATATGGCTACACCTTC.

The chain employs TRBV7-2 and TRBJ2-2; D is unresolved. Per germline, CDR1 SGHTA and CDR2 FQGNSA. V shed 1 base and J shed 4 bases, with 7 bases lying between them. The CDR3 runs to 14 residues. The CDR3 region has the DNA TGTGCCAGCAGCTTAGATCGTATCACCGGGGAGCTGTTTTTT. Amino acids: CASSLDRITGELFF.

The sample holds many counts of this clonotype. This chain connects TRBV10-2 to TRBJ2-1, with 7 bases fitting TRBD2. CDR3 size: 14 residues. Germline CDR1 WSHSY, CDR2 SAAADI. V was pared by 7 bases and J by 4 bases, with 7 bases of the junction left unmatched. The CDR3 protein is CASTTSRAYNEQFF. CDR3 nucleotides: TGCGCCAGCACGACTAGCAGGGCGTACAATGAGCAGTTCTTC.

This clonotype occurred many times. The chain links TRBV18 to TRBJ1-2, with 7 bases fitting TRBD1. V gave up 6 bases and J gave up 6 bases; unmatched junction bases: 7. This CDR3 is built from 13 residues. Germline loops: CDR1 KGHSH, CDR2 LQKENI. As DNA, the CDR3 is TGTGCCAGCTCCACTGACAGGGTGAATGGCTACACCTTC. Protein product: CASSTDRVNGYTF.

This clonotype was seen many times. The chain carries TRBV5-5 and TRBJ1-1; a weak D match, TRBD1 (5 bases). Trimming pared 1 base from V and 4 bases from J, leaving 11 bases between. CDR1 and CDR2 (germline): SGHKS, YYEKEE (reference sequence). The CDR3 runs 14 residues. CDR3 sequence: CASSLRQSPTEAFF. In nucleotides, the CDR3 is TGTGCCAGCAGCTTGCGACAGAGCCCCACTGAAGCTTTCTTT.

This clonotype turned up a few times. A read error may explain this, as a much larger clone is one base away. V gene TRBV2 combines with J gene TRBJ2-1; D possibly matches TRBD1 or TRBD2 (5 bases each). Germline lookup yields CDR1 SNHLY and CDR2 FYNNEI. This CDR3 is built from 11 residues. DNA for the CDR3: TGTGACAGCAGTGACGAGGGGTCGCGGTTCTTC. It translates to CDSSDEGSRFF.

At least ten counts were recorded for this clonotype. The rearrangement links TRBV29-1 to TRBJ1-2, with TRBD1 matching over 9 bases. There are 11 residues in the CDR3. The V gene end was trimmed by 7 bases and the J gene end by 8 bases; junction bases not matched to a gene: 5. CDR1 is SQVTM and CDR2 is ANQGSEA in the germline V gene. In DNA form, the CDR3 reads TGCAGCGCGGACAGGGGACGCGGCTACACCTTC. It translates to CSADRGRGYTF.

Ten or more counts support this clonotype. The V and J genes are TRBV20-1 and TRBJ1-6; possibly TRBD1 for D (6 bases). The germline gives CDR1 DFQATT, CDR2 SNEGSKA (reference sequence). The CDR3 has 12 residues. V gave up 7 bases and J gave up 7 bases, with 11 bases separating them. CDR3 DNA sequence: TGCAGTGTCAGCCAGGGGAATTCACCCCTCCACTTT. It is translated as CSVSQGNSPLHF.

In this sample, this clonotype turned up many times. V gene TRBV29-1 combines with J gene TRBJ2-7; a possible D gene is TRBD2 (6 bases). CDR1 is SQVTM and CDR2 is ANQGSEA in the germline V gene. Trimming shortened V by 3 bases and J by 3 bases, and 15 bases separated the two germline ends. The CDR3 has 14 residues. In nucleotides, the CDR3 is TGCAGCGTTGACGGAGGTAGCGGAAACTACGAGCAGTACTTC. Amino acid sequence: CSVDGGSGNYEQYF.

This clonotype has ten or more counts. This sequence joins TRBV6-2 or TRBV6-3 and TRBJ2-7, with D maybe TRBD1 (6 bases). The CDR3 sequence is 12 residues long. Germline V gene data show CDR1 as MNHEY and CDR2 as SVGEGT. The ends were cut back, 8 bases at V and 1 base at J, with 9 bases in the middle. The CDR3: CASSDRSYEQYV. The CDR3, as DNA: TGTGCCAGCTCGGACAGATCCTACGAGCAGTACGTC.

This clonotype was observed at least ten times. The chain is built from TRBV7-6 and TRBJ2-3; 13 positions match TRBD2. The CDR3 has 19 amino acids. The V and J ends lost 4 bases and 0 bases, in that order; junction bases with no gene match: 10. Germline CDR1 reads SGHVS; CDR2 reads FNYEAQ. This chain's CDR3 is CASSSPTSGGIESTDTQYF. The CDR3 DNA follows: TGTGCCAGCAGCTCCCCGACTAGCGGGGGGATTGAAAGCACAGATACGCAGTATTTT. Variable domain in full (rest from reference TRBV7-6 and TRBJ2-3): GAGVSQSPRYKVTKRGQDVALRCDPISGHVSLYWYRQALGQGPEFLTYFNYEAQQDKSGLPNDRFSAERPEGSISTLTIQRTEQRDSAMYRCASSSPTSGGIESTDTQYFGPGTRLTVL.

The sample holds many counts of this clonotype. CDR3 residues: CSATGTYQNQPQHF. CDR3 nucleotide sequence: TGCAGTGCTACGGGGACCTACCAGAATCAGCCCCAGCATTTT. This rearrangement joins TRBV20-1 to TRBJ1-5; D may be TRBD1 (5 bases). This CDR3 is 14 amino acids long. CDR1 is DFQATT, CDR2 SNEGSKA, per germline (reference sequence). Trimming removed 4 bases at V and 4 bases at J, with 14 bases between.

This clonotype was counted ten times or more. For the CDR3, the DNA is TGCGCCAGCAGCGTGGAGGGTGTCGGAGAGACCCAGTACTTC. It is translated as CASSVEGVGETQYF. The gene calls are TRBV5-1 and TRBJ2-5; possibly TRBD2 for D (6 bases). CDR3 length: 14 residues. V lost 4 bases, J lost 4 bases, and 14 bases lay in between. CDR1 SGHRS and CDR2 YFSETQ come from the germline V gene.

This clonotype was detected many times. V is TRBV24-1 and J is TRBJ2-1; no clear D gene. Per the germline V gene, CDR1 is KGHDR and CDR2 is SFDVKD. V was pared by 7 bases and J by 9 bases, with 9 bases between. There are 11 residues in the CDR3. Here the CDR3 DNA reads TGTGCCACCAGGAATTTGGGTGAGCAGTTCTTC. Protein: CATRNLGEQFF.

This clonotype was observed many times. This chain's CDR3 is CASSSGLGTGELFF. DNA of the CDR3: TGTGCCAGCAGCTCGGGACTAGGAACCGGGGAGCTGTTTTTT. V gene TRBV5-5 combines with J gene TRBJ2-2; 8 bases align to TRBD2. CDR3 length: 14 amino acids. Germline values: CDR1 SGHKS, CDR2 YYEKEE (reference sequence). J gave up 5 bases and V 3 bases, and 3 bases lay outside the gene matches.

This clonotype was observed at least ten times. The chain has TRBV2 and TRBJ1-2; D ambiguous. CDR3 length equals 13 residues. Trimming left V 2 bases short and J 4 bases short, with 8 bases between. In germline, CDR1 is SNHLY, CDR2 FYNNEI. The CDR3 sequence: CASSETLLYGYTF. DNA for the CDR3: TGTGCCAGCAGTGAAACGCTCCTCTATGGCTACACCTTC.

This clonotype was seen at least ten times. V and J are TRBV20-1 and TRBJ2-1; D unresolved. The V and J ends lost 3 bases and 5 bases respectively, with 8 bases between them. Per germline, CDR1 DFQATT and CDR2 SNEGSKA (reference sequence). This CDR3 comprises 12 residues. CDR3 sequence reads: CSASFVDNEQFF. DNA for the CDR3: TGCAGTGCTAGTTTCGTAGACAATGAGCAGTTCTTC.

The table lists this clonotype with many counts. The chain combines TRBV5-1 with TRBJ1-3; D unclear. The CDR3 consists of 12 residues. The germline CDR1 and CDR2 sequences are SGHRS and YFSETQ. V lost 4 bases and J 0 bases, leaving 2 bases between the germline ends. The CDR3 DNA reads as TGCGCCAGCAGCAACTCTGGAAACACCATATATTTT. It translates to CASSNSGNTIYF.

Many counts were recorded for this clonotype. The J gene is TRBJ1-2, the V gene TRBV5-6; TRBD1 matches at 9 bases. Trimming at V came to 0 bases and at J to 3 bases, leaving 24 bases not matched to a gene. The CDR3 extends over 22 amino acids. Germline CDR1 reads SGHDT; CDR2 reads YYEEEE. CDR3 sequence (DNA): TGTGCCAGCAGCTTGGATGCCCCCCGGTTACAGGGGGCGCGGGGGCTTGACTATGGCTACACCTTC. It encodes CASSLDAPRLQGARGLDYGYTF. The full variable domain, with the rest looked up from reference TRBV5-6 and TRBJ1-2, is DAGVTQSPTHLIKTRGQQVTLRCSPKSGHDTVSWYQQALGQGPQFIFQYYEEEERQRGNFPDRFSGHQFPNYSSELNVNALLLGDSALYLCASSLDAPRLQGARGLDYGYTFGSGTRLTVV.